Listed below are T cell receptor beta chains from one sample, sequenced in a study of molecular identifiers for immune sequencing clone quantification. Each CDR3 protein gets one entry after TCRdb re-called the PCR reads with MiXCR. The sample consists of some 650,000 distinct CDR3 sequences, 20% of them appearing once. Specimen: naive CD8+ T cells from blood, with Jurkat cell RNA spiked in. Receptors originate from a human donor in good health. Some libraries in this study had Jurkat cell RNA spiked in. Both conserved end residues are part of each CDR3. Each record gives: V gene, CDR3 protein.

V: TRBV7-9; CDR3: CASSAGTSGTPYEQYF
V: TRBV6-2/TRBV6-3; CDR3: CASSYGTSGGFEQYF
V: TRBV20-1; CDR3: CSAPSGYEQYF
V: TRBV28; CDR3: CASSQMLGSYEQYF
V: TRBV27; CDR3: CASSPVWGNEQYF
V: TRBV5-5; CDR3: CASSLDVSTEAFF
V: TRBV14; CDR3: CASSQDLPSGSLGANQETQYF
V: TRBV29-1; CDR3: CSVILAGGGNEQFF
V: TRBV6-1; CDR3: CASSEMSLPAGSLYEQFF
V: TRBV19; CDR3: CASRPGDSEAFF
V: TRBV20-1; CDR3: CSARDRLATSGYEQYF
V: TRBV12-5; CDR3: CASGTDFPSTDTQYF
V: TRBV13; CDR3: CASSLGLAGDRETQYF
V: TRBV25-1; CDR3: CASSTVGQEASDTEAFF
V: TRBV28; CDR3: CASTITQGAYEQYF
V: TRBV2; CDR3: CASSPIEQYF
V: TRBV20-1; CDR3: CSARVLGGANVLTF
V: TRBV6-2/TRBV6-3; CDR3: CASTHSGTGYTEAFF
V: TRBV3-1; CDR3: CASSQDWIEADPLHGYTF
V: TRBV6-2/TRBV6-3; CDR3: CASSQLGIKTSGRPYEQYF
V: TRBV7-3; CDR3: CASSFDVNTEAFF
V: TRBV28; CDR3: CASSFRDYTQETQYF
V: TRBV19; CDR3: CASGSRSYNEQFF
V: TRBV27; CDR3: CASSLFWKNTEAFF
V: TRBV30; CDR3: CAWSADRGLGEQYF
V: TRBV20-1; CDR3: CSARDLPAGGPETQYF
V: TRBV5-1; CDR3: CASSLEGGKYGYTF
V: TRBV6-1; CDR3: CASSEWVGATEAFF
V: TRBV20-1; CDR3: CSARDHQGQDEKLFF
V: TRBV5-5; CDR3: CASSLGDRGSPYEQYF
V: TRBV20-1; CDR3: CSARDALAGVNPYEQYF
V: TRBV20-1; CDR3: CSARWLAGDNEQFF
V: TRBV7-2; CDR3: CASSLPGQGVGETQYF
V: TRBV4-3; CDR3: CASSQDTGPGNTIYF
V: TRBV6-1; CDR3: CASSDFTIATNEKLFF
V: TRBV19; CDR3: CASSILATGELFF
V: TRBV29-1; CDR3: CCARVGSSYEQYF
V: TRBV27; CDR3: CASSSWETGRKTQYF
V: TRBV28; CDR3: CASSLKMTSNQPQHF
V: TRBV9; CDR3: CASSLDSLELFF
V: TRBV27; CDR3: CASSFSAGANVLTF
V: TRBV25-1; CDR3: CASSEHARIQPVGCSPLHF
V: TRBV6-1; CDR3: CASYRGGEQYF
V: TRBV5-1; CDR3: CASSLVGTTLWSTDTQYF
V: TRBV7-2; CDR3: CASRLSLASQETQYF
V: TRBV5-1; CDR3: CASSPGSGNTIYF
V: TRBV9; CDR3: CASSPSDRTSYEQYF
V: TRBV7-6; CDR3: CASSLARMNTEAFF